This entry is about one T cell receptor (beta chain). V lost 1 base and J lost 7, with 17 bases in between. The CDR3 totals 16 residues. The germline V gene has CDR1 LNHNV and CDR2 YYDKDF (reference sequence). The source of the sample is a study of blood T cell repertoires in COVID-19. Study-level background: T cells, B-cell-depleted T cells, or PBMCs supplied cDNA or gDNA.

Profiled with immunoSEQ multiplex PCR; TCRdb holds only in-frame clones, not every one. This repertoire shows about 120,000 clones, 86% found once; its top ten account for about an eighth. Patients from Seattle were sampled longitudinally, starting during active infection. Sequences were obtained from peripheral blood. This rearrangement joins TRBV15 to TRBJ2-1; TRBD2 might be the D (5 bases). The sequence came from a woman in her 70s with COVID-19, enrolled during active disease. CDR3 sequence: CATSRGGISKKNEQFF. CDR3 in DNA: TGTGCCACCAGCAGAGGAGGGATCTCGAAAAAAAATGAGCAGTTCTTC.